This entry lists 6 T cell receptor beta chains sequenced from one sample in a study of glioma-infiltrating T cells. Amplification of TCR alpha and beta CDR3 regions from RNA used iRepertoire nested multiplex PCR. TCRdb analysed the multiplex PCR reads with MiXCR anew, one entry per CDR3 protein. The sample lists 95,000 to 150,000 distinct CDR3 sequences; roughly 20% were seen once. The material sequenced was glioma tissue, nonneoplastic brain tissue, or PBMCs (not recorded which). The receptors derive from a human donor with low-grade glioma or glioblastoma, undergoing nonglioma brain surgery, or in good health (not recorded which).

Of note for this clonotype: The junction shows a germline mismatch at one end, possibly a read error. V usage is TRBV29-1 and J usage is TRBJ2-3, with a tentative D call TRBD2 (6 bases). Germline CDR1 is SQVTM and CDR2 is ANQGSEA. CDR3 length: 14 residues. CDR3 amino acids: CSVFPGLSTDAQYF. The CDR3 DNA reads TGCAGCGTTTTCCCGGGACTCAGCACAGATGCGCAGTATTTT.

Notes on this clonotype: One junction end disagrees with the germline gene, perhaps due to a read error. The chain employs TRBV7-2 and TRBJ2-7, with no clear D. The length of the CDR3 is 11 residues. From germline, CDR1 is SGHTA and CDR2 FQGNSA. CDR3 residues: CASSQSFEQYF. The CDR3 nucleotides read TGTGCCAGCAGCCAATCCTTCGAGCAGTACTTC.

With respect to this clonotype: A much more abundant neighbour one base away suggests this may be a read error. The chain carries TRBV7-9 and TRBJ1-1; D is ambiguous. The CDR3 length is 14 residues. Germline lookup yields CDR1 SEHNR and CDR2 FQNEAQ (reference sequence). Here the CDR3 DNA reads TGTGCCAGCGGCTTGGCTGACCTGAACACTGAAGCTTTCTTT. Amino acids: CASGLADLNTEAFF.

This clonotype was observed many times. DNA for the CDR3: TGTGCCAGCAGACTCGGACTAGCGGGAGCAGTCGGGGAGCTGTTTTTT. It translates to CASRLGLAGAVGELFF. This chain uses TRBV6-1 with TRBJ2-2, with 13 bases that match TRBD2. The ends lost 6 bases at V and 7 bases at J; junction bases unmatched: 8. The CDR3 consists of 16 residues. CDR1 is MNHNS and CDR2 is SASEGT in the germline V gene.

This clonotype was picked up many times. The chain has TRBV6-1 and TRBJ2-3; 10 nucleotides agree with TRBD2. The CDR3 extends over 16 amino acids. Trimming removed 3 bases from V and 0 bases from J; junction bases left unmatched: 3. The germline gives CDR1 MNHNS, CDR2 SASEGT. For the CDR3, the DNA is TGTGCCAGCAGTGATAGCGGGAGGACTAGCACAGATACGCAGTATTTT. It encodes CASSDSGRTSTDTQYF.

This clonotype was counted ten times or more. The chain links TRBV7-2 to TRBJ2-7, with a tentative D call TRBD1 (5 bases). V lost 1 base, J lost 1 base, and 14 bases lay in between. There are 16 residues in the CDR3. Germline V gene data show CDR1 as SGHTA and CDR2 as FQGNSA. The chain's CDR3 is CASSLVGAIGSYEQYF. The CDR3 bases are TGTGCCAGCAGCTTAGTTGGGGCGATAGGGTCCTACGAGCAGTACTTC.